This TCR beta chain was identified in a study of response to subunit inactivated influenza vaccine. This clonotype occurred a few times. Its antigen is as yet unknown. TCRdb analysed the RT-PCR reads with MiXCR anew, one entry per CDR3 protein. This sample has around 760,000 distinct CDR3 sequences, with more than 11% found just once. Study-level findings and limits: Each seasonal influenza vaccination, the authors suggested, recruits few new T cells.

The CDR3 runs 16 residues. V gave up 2 bases and J gave up 8 bases, with 19 bases separating them. The germline V gene encodes CDR1 MNHEY and CDR2 SVGEGT. The chain employs TRBV6-2 or TRBV6-3 and TRBJ2-1; the D call may be TRBD1 or TRBD2 (7 bases each). Sequenced material: PBMCs from blood, taken 14 days before vaccination. The source is a man in his forties or fifties who received an inactivated influenza vaccine. CDR3 protein: CASSYTAGGVHHEQFF. DNA of the CDR3: TGTGCCAGCAGTTACACTGCAGGGGGGGTTCACCATGAGCAGTTCTTC.